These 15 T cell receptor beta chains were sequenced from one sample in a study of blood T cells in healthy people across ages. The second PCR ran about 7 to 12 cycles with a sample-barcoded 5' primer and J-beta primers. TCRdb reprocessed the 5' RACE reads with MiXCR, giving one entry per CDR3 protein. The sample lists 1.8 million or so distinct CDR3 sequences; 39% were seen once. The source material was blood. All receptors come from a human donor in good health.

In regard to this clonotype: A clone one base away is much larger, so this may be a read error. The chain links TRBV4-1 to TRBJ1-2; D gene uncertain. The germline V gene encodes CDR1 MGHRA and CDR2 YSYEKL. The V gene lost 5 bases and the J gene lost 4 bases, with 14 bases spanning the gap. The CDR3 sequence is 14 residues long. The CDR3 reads CASSSREGSYGYTF. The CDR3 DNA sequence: TGCGCCAGCAGCTCGCGGGAGGGCAGCTATGGCTACACCTTC.

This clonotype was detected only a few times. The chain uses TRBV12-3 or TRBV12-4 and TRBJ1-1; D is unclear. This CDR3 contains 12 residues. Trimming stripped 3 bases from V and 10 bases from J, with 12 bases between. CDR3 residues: CASSLGIPRAFF. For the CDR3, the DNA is TGTGCCAGCAGTTTGGGGATCCCTCGAGCTTTCTTT.

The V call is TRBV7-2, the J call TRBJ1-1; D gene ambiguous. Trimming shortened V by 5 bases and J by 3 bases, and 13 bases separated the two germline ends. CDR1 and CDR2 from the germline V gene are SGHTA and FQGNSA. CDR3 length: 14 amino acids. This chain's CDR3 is CASSPLALDTEAFF. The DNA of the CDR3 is TGTGCCAGCAGCCCCCTGGCGTTGGACACTGAAGCTTTCTTT.

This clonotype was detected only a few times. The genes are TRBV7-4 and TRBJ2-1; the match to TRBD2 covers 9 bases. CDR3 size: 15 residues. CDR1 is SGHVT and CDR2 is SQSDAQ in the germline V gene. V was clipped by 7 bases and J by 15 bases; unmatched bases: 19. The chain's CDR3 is CASTQSGGSTLNGFF. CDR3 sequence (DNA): TGTGCCAGCACCCAGAGCGGGGGGTCTACTTTGAACGGGTTCTTC.

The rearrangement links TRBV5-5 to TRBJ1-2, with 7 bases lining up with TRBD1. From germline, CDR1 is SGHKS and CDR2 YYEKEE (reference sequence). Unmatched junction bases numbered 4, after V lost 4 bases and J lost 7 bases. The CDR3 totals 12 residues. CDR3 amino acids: CASSHRQGGYTF. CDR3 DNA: TGTGCCAGCAGCCACAGACAGGGTGGCTACACCTTC.

The CDR3, as DNA: TGTGCCAGCTCGCCGGCGGGGGACGACTATGGCTACACCTTC. This encodes CASSPAGDDYGYTF. This rearrangement joins TRBV18 to TRBJ1-2, with TRBD1 as a possible D gene (5 bases). The CDR3 spans 14 residues. V was pared by 6 bases and J by 3 bases, with 14 bases between. Germline values: CDR1 KGHSH, CDR2 LQKENI.

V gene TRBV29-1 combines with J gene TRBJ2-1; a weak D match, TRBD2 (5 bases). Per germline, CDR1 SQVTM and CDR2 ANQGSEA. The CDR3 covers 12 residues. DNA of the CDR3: TGCGGAGTGGGGAGCTCCTACAATGAGCAGTTCTTC. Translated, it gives CGVGSSYNEQFF.

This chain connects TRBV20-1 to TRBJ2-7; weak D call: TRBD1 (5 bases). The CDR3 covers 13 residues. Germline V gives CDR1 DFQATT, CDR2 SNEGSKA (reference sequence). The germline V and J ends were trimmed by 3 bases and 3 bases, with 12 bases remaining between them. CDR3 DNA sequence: TGCAGTGCTAGTGCTGGGGCTCTCTACGAGCAGTACTTC. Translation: CSASAGALYEQYF.

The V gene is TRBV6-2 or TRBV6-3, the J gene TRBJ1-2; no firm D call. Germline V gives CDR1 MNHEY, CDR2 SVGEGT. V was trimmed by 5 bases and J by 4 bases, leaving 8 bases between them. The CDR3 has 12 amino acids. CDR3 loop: CASSRSIYGYTF. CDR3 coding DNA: TGTGCCAGCAGTAGATCAATCTATGGCTACACCTTC.

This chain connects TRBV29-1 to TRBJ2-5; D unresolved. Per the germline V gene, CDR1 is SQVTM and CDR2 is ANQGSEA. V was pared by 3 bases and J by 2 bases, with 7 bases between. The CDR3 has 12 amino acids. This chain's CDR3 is CSVDGPQETQYF. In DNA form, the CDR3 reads TGCAGCGTTGATGGGCCGCAAGAGACCCAGTACTTC.

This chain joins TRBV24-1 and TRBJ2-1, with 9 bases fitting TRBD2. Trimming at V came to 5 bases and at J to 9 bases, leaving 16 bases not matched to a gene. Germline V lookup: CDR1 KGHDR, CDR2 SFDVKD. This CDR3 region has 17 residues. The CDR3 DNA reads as TGTGCCACCAGTGGGGGTGCGGCTAGCGGGGTATCTTCTGAGCAGTTCTTC. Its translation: CATSGGAASGVSSEQFF.

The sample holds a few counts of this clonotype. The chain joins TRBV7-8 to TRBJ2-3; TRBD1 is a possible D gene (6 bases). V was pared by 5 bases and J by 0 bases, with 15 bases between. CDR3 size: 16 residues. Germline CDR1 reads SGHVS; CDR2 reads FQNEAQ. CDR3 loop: CASSPMGQPSTDTQYF. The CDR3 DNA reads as TGTGCCAGCAGCCCCATGGGACAACCTAGCACAGATACGCAGTATTTT.

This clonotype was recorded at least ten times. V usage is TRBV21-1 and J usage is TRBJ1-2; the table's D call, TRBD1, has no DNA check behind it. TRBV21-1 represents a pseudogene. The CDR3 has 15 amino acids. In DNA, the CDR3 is TGTGCCAGCAGCGATCAATATAAGGCAGGGGATGGCTACACCTTC. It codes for CASSDQYKAGDGYTF.

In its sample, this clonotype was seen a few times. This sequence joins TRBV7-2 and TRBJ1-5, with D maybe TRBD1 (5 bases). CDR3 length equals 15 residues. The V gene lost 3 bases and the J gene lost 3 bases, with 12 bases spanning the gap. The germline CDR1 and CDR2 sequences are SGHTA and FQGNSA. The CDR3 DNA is TGTGCCAGCAGCTTTCAGGGTGGAGACAATCAGCCCCAGCATTTT. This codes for CASSFQGGDNQPQHF.

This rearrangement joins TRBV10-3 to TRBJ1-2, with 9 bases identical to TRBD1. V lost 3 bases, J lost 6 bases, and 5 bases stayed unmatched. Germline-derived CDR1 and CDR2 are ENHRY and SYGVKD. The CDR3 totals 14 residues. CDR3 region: CAISDYDRGNGYTF. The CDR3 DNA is TGTGCCATCAGTGACTACGACAGGGGGAATGGCTACACCTTC.